The present entry profiles one T cell receptor (beta chain) with its context. Its antigen is not known. This specimen comes from a study of shared clonotypes between healthy human individuals. Background on the study: Contributing individuals were two females and a few males aged 18 to 49. Each donor's CD8 memory used one plate, CD8 naive two, each CD4 subset three.

Sequencing was performed with immunoSEQ multiplex PCR; in TCRdb, only in-frame clones are kept and a portion is missing. The profile shows some 1.4 million clones, approximately 97% of them singletons. Study observations and caveats: Measured sharing among donors was expected to vary with sequencing depth. Non-shared clonotypes showed lower generation probabilities than clonotypes common to all four donors.

CDR1 and CDR2 from the germline V gene are SGHKS and YYEKEE (reference sequence). Trimming left V 4 bases short and J 5 bases short, with 16 bases between. The CDR3 is made up of 14 amino acids. Material for sequencing was naive CD4+ T cells sorted from blood. The subset here: CD45RA+ positively selected. The sequence derives from a man younger than 40 in good health. The chain combines TRBV5-5 with TRBJ2-7, with D perhaps being TRBD1 or TRBD2 (5 bases each). CDR3 nucleotides: TGTGCCAGCAGCCAGAACATTGGGGGTCACGAGCAGTACTTC. Translated, it gives CASSQNIGGHEQYF.